A selection of T cell receptor beta chains follows, all from one sample in a study of blood T cell repertoires in COVID-19. Assay: immunoSEQ multiplex PCR; the TCRdb copy retains only in-frame clones and omits some. The sample has some 130,000 clones; over 60% are singletons. The sample comprised peripheral blood. These receptors were collected from a man older than 75 with acute or convalescent COVID-19. Each CDR3 is given with its conserved first and last residue. A D gene is named only where the DNA matches it firmly. A clone size is listed for some rows: how often the clone was seen (once, few, many), or a class if it is expanded.

V gene	D gene	CDR3 length	clone size	J gene	CDR3 protein	CDR3 DNA
TRBV19	NA	14	NA	TRBJ2-3	CASSPSDYTDTQYF	TGTGCCAGTAGCCCCTCAGATTACACAGATACGCAGTATTTT
TRBV7-3	NA	13	NA	TRBJ2-2	CASTERRSGELFF	TGTGCCAGCACCGAAAGGAGGAGCGGGGAGCTGTTTTTT
TRBV13	TRBD1	14	NA	TRBJ1-6	CASSTGTVNSPLHF	TGTGCCAGCAGCACCGGGACAGTAAATTCACCCCTCCACTTT
TRBV6-5	NA	15	NA	TRBJ2-1	CASSLRGVRVDEQFF	TGTGCCAGCAGTTTGCGGGGCGTTCGTGTTGATGAGCAGTTCTTC
TRBV19	TRBD1	17	few	TRBJ2-1	CASMDRVGGRGYNEQFF	TGTGCCAGCATGGACAGGGTTGGAGGTCGTGGCTACAATGAGCAGTTCTTC
TRBV7-9	NA	17	NA	TRBJ1-4	CASSLGGATRTNEKLFF	TGTGCCAGCAGCTTAGGTGGGGCGACACGAACTAATGAAAAACTGTTTTTT
TRBV14	NA	15	NA	TRBJ2-7	CASSQLNGPAYEQYF	TGTGCCAGCAGCCAACTTAATGGGCCCGCCTACGAGCAGTACTTC
TRBV7-9	TRBD1	15	once	TRBJ1-1	CASSAQPQGRGEAFF	TGTGCCAGCAGCGCGCAGCCACAGGGGCGGGGAGAAGCTTTCTTT
TRBV5-1	NA	13	NA	TRBJ2-3	CASSGGSTDTQYF	TGCGCCAGCAGCGGAGGGAGCACAGATACGCAGTATTTT
TRBV4-1	NA	15	NA	TRBJ1-2	CASSPQLQGLYGYTF	TGCGCCAGCAGCCCCCAACTTCAGGGGCTCTATGGCTACACCTTC
TRBV18	NA	14	NA	TRBJ2-7	CASSPPTDRYEQYF	TGTGCCAGCTCACCACCGACAGACAGATACGAGCAGTACTTC
TRBV7-2	NA	17	NA	TRBJ1-3	CASSLKFRQVTGNTIYF	TGTGCCAGCAGCTTAAAATTCCGGCAGGTGACTGGAAACACCATATATTTT
TRBV7-2	TRBD1	14	NA	TRBJ1-2	CASSLHRQGNGYTF	TGTGCCAGCAGCTTACATCGACAGGGAAATGGCTACACCTTC
TRBV6-5	NA	13	NA	TRBJ1-1	CASSYLGANEAFF	TGTGCCAGCAGTTATCTGGGGGCGAATGAAGCTTTCTTT
TRBV18	NA	13	NA	TRBJ1-1	CASSPGQGAEAFF	TGTGCCAGCTCACCGGGGCAGGGCGCTGAAGCTTTCTTT
TRBV28	NA	11	NA	TRBJ2-4	CASSENRVLYF	TGTGCCAGCAGCGAAAACAGGGTCTTGTACTTC
TRBV5-1	TRBD2	16	NA	TRBJ2-5	CASRRGLAERRETQYF	TGCGCCAGCAGAAGGGGACTAGCGGAGAGGAGAGAGACCCAGTACTTC
TRBV2	NA	13	NA	TRBJ2-5	CAGNLRRGETQYF	TGTGCCGGGAACCTCCGGCGGGGAGAGACCCAGTACTTC
TRBV3-1/TRBV3-2	TRBD2	16	NA	TRBJ2-3	CASSQPAGGPFDTQYF	TGTGCCAGCAGCCAACCTGCGGGGGGGCCGTTTGATACGCAGTATTTT
TRBV5-1	NA	17	once	TRBJ1-6	CASSSQGSSERNSPLHF	TGCGCCAGCAGCTCTCAGGGCAGTTCTGAGAGGAATTCACCCCTCCACTTT
TRBV7-6	NA	14	NA	TRBJ1-5	CASSLAGGGQPQHF	TGTGCCAGCAGCTTAGCGGGGGGGGGTCAGCCCCAGCATTTT
TRBV19	NA	12	NA	TRBJ1-2	CASRPGNYGYTF	TGTGCCAGTAGGCCGGGAAACTATGGCTACACCTTC
TRBV21-1	NA	15	NA	TRBJ1-4	CASPGRTGRSAKLFF	TGTGCCAGCCCTGGACGGACAGGACGTTCCGCAAAACTGTTTTTT
TRBV28	NA	14	NA	TRBJ2-7	CASSSPTGPGEQYF	TGTGCCAGCAGTTCCCCTACAGGGCCGGGCGAGCAGTACTTC
TRBV6-6	NA	14	NA	TRBJ2-7	CASSSPYGAYEQYF	TGTGCCAGCAGTTCCCCGTATGGGGCATACGAGCAGTACTTC
TRBV18	TRBD1	14	NA	TRBJ2-7	CASSPGQSSYEQYF	TGTGCCAGCTCACCGGGACAGAGCTCCTACGAGCAGTACTTC
TRBV7-7	NA	16	NA	TRBJ2-2	CASSLAPARAGGELFF	TGTGCCAGCAGCTTAGCCCCGGCCAGGGCCGGCGGGGAGCTGTTTTTT
TRBV4-1	NA	13	NA	TRBJ2-5	CASSQVRGETQYF	TGCGCCAGCAGCCAGGTTAGGGGGGAGACCCAGTACTTC
TRBV7-9	NA	13	NA	TRBJ1-1	CASSLNRDTEAFF	TGTGCCAGCAGCTTAAACCGGGACACTGAAGCTTTCTTT
TRBV7-2	TRBD2	15	NA	TRBJ2-1	CASSTPAGGYNEQFF	TGTGCCAGCAGCACCCCGGCGGGGGGCTACAATGAGCAGTTCTTC
TRBV5-1	NA	14	NA	TRBJ1-2	CASSLSEGVDGYTF	TGCGCCAGCAGCTTGTCGGAGGGCGTAGATGGCTACACCTTC
TRBV4-2	TRBD1	16	NA	TRBJ2-1	CASSQDSRGRQGSKFF	TGTGCCAGCAGCCAAGACAGTCGGGGCCGACAGGGTAGTAAGTTCTTC
TRBV2	TRBD1	15	NA	TRBJ1-2	CATWDRDLLRYGYTF	TGTGCCACCTGGGACAGGGACCTTCTCCGCTATGGCTACACCTTC
TRBV5-4	TRBD1	15	NA	TRBJ2-2	CASSYSRGRNGELFF	TGTGCCAGCAGCTATTCGAGGGGGCGAAACGGGGAGCTGTTTTTT
TRBV7-9	NA	16	NA	TRBJ2-2	CASSLALARNTGELFF	TGTGCCAGCAGCTTAGCGCTAGCGAGGAACACCGGGGAGCTGTTTTTT
TRBV7-3	NA	15	NA	TRBJ2-1	CASSLQGGAYNEQFF	TGTGCCAGCAGCTTACAGGGTGGGGCCTACAATGAGCAGTTCTTC
TRBV27	NA	16	NA	TRBJ2-2	CASSPYGRGGTGELFF	TGTGCCAGCAGCCCCTACGGGAGAGGCGGCACCGGGGAGCTGTTTTTT
TRBV7-9	NA	15	NA	TRBJ2-7	CASSFEGGPSYEQYF	TGTGCCAGCAGCTTTGAGGGGGGGCCCTCCTACGAGCAGTACTTC
TRBV28	NA	15	once	TRBJ1-2	CASSLGSGAGYGYTF	TGTGCCAGCAGTTTGGGATCAGGGGCAGGCTATGGCTACACCTTC
TRBV6-2/TRBV6-3	TRBD1	15	NA	TRBJ1-4	CASSYAGQGGEKLFF	TGTGCCAGCAGTTACGCGGGACAGGGTGGCGAAAAACTGTTTTTT
TRBV15	NA	16	NA	TRBJ1-4	CATSREPQGLREKLFF	TGTGCCACCAGCAGAGAACCCCAGGGTCTTCGGGAAAAACTGTTTTTT
TRBV7-3	TRBD1	15	NA	TRBJ2-7	CASSFVAGGLYEQYF	TGTGCCAGCAGCTTCGTGGCAGGGGGTTTGTACGAGCAGTACTTC
TRBV11-2	NA	16	NA	TRBJ2-2	CASSRSPGGYTGELFF	TGTGCCAGCAGCCGCTCCCCCGGGGGATACACCGGGGAGCTGTTTTTT
TRBV20-1	NA	11	NA	TRBJ1-1	CSARGAGVAFF	TGCAGTGCTAGGGGGGCCGGGGTGGCTTTCTTT
TRBV7-3	TRBD2	15	NA	TRBJ2-1	CASSTSGAPYNEQFF	TGTGCCAGCAGCACAAGCGGGGCCCCATACAATGAGCAGTTCTTC